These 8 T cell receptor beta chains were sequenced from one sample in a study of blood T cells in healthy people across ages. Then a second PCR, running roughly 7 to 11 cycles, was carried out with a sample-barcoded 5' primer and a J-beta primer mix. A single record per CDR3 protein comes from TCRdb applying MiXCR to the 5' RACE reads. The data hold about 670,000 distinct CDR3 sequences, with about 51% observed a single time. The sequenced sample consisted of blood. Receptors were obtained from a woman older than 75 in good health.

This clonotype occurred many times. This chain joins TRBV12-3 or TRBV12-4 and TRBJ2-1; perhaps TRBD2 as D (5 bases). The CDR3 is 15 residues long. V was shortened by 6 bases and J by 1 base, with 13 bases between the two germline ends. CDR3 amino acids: CASSRTVRSYNEQFF. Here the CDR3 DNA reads TGTGCCAGCAGCCGGACTGTTAGATCCTACAATGAGCAGTTCTTC.

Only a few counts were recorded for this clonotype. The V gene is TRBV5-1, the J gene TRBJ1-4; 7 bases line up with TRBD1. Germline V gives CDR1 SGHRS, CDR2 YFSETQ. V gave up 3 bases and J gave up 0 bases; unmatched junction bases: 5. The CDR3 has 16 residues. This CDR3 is CASSYGTAATNEKLFF. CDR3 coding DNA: TGCGCCAGCAGCTACGGGACAGCTGCAACTAATGAAAAACTGTTTTTT.

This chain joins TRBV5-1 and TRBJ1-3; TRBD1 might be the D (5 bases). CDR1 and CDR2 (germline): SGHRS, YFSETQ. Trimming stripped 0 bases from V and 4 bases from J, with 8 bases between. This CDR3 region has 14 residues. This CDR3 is CASSLEGLGNTIYF. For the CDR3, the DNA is TGCGCCAGCAGCTTGGAGGGGCTCGGAAACACCATATATTTT.

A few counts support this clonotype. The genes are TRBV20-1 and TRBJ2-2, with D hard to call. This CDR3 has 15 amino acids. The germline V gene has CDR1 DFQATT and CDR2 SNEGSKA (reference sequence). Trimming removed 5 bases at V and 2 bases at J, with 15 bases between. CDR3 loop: CSAQLTTPNTGELFF. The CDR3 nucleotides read TGCAGTGCTCAGCTGACAACCCCTAACACCGGGGAGCTGTTTTTT.

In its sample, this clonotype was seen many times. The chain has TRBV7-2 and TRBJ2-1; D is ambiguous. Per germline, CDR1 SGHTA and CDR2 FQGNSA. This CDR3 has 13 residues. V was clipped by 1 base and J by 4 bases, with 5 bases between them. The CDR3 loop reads CASSLDPYNEQFF. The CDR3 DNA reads TGTGCCAGCAGCTTAGACCCGTACAATGAGCAGTTCTTC.

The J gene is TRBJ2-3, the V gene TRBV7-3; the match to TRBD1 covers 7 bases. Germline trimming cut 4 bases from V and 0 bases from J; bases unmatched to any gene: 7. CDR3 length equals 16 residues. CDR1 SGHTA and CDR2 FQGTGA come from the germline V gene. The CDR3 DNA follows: TGTGCCAGCAGCTCACAGGGGCTAACTAGCACAGATACGCAGTATTTT. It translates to CASSSQGLTSTDTQYF. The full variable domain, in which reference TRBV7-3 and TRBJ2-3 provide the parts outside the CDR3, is GAGVSQTPSNKVTEKGKYVELRCDPISGHTALYWYRQSLGQGPEFLIYFQGTGAADDSGLPNDRFFAVRPEGSVSTLKIQRTERGDSAVYLCASSSQGLTSTDTQYFGPGTRLTVL.

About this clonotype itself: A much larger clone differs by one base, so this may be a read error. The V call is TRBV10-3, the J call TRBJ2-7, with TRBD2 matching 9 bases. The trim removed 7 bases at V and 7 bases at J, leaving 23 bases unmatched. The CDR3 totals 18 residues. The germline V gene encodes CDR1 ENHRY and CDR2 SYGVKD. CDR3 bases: TGTGCCATCACCACTACTTGCGGGGGGGCTCCCCTCTACAATGAGCAGTACTTC. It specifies CAITTTCGGAPLYNEQYF.

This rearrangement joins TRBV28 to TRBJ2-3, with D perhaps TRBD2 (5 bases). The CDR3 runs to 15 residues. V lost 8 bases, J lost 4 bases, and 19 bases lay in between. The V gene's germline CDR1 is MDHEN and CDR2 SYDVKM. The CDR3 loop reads CASCNVGGCADTQYF. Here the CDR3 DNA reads TGTGCCAGCTGTAACGTTGGAGGTTGCGCAGATACGCAGTATTTT.